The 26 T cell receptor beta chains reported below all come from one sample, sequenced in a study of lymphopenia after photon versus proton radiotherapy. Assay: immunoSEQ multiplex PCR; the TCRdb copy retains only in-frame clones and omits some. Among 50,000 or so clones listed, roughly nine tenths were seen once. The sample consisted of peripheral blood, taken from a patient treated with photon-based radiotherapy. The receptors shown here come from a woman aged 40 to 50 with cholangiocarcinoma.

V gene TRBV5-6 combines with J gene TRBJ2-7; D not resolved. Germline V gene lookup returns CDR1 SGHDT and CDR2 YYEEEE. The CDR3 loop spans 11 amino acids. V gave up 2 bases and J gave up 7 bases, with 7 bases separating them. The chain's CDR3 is CASSFREEQYF. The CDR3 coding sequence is TGTGCCAGCAGCTTCCGTGAAGAGCAGTACTTC.

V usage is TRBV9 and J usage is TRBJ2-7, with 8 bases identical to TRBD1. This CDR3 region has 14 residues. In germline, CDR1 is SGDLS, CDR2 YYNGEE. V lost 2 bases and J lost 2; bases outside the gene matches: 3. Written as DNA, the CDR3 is TGTGCCAGCAGCGTCGGACAGGGTACCTACGAGCAGTACTTC. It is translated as CASSVGQGTYEQYF.

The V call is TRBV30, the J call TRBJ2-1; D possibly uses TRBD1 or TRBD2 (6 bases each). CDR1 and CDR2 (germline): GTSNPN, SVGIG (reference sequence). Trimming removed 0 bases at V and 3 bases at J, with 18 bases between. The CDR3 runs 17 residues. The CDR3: CAWSVSWVGGDYNEQFF. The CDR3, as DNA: TGTGCCTGGAGTGTAAGCTGGGTCGGGGGCGACTACAATGAGCAGTTCTTC.

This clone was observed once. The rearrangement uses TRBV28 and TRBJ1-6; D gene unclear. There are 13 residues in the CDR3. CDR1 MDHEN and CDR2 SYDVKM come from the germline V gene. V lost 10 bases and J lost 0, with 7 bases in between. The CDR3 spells CAISSSYNSPLHF. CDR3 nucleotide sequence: TGTGCCATCTCGAGCTCCTATAATTCACCCCTCCACTTT.

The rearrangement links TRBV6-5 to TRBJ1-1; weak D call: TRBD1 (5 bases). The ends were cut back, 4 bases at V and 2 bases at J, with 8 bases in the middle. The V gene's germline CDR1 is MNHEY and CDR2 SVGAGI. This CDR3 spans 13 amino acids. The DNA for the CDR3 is TGTGCCAGCAGTTTGACAGCTAACACTGAAGCTTTCTTT. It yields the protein CASSLTANTEAFF.

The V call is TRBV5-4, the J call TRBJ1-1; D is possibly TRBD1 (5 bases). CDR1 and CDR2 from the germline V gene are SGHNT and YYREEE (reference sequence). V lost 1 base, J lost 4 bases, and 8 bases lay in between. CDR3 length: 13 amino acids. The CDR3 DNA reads TGTGCCAGCAGCTTGACGGGGGGCACTGAAGCTTTCTTT. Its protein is CASSLTGGTEAFF.

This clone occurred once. CDR3 in amino acids: CASSFFTGNTEAFF. The CDR3 coding sequence is TGTGCCAGCAGTTTCTTTACGGGGAACACTGAAGCTTTCTTT. The chain employs TRBV28 and TRBJ1-1; D call uncertain. V dropped 3 bases and J dropped 1 base, with 9 bases sitting between them. This CDR3 comprises 14 residues. Germline assignment: CDR1 MDHEN and CDR2 SYDVKM.

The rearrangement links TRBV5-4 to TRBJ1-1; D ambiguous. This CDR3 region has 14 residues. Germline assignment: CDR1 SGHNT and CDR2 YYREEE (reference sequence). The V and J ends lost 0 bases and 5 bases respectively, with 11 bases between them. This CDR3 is CASSLAAGGTEAFF. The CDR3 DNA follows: TGTGCCAGCAGCTTGGCCGCAGGAGGTACTGAAGCTTTCTTT.

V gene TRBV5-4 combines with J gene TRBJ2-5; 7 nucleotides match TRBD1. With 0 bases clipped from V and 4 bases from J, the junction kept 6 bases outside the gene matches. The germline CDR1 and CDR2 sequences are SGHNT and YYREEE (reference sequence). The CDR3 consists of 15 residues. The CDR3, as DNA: TGTGCCAGCAGCTTGGAAAGGGGGCGTGTAGAGACCCAGTACTTC. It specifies CASSLERGRVETQYF.

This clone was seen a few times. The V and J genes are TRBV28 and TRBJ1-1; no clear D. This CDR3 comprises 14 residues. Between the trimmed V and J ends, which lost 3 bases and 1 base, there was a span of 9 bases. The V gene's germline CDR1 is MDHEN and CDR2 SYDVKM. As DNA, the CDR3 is TGTGCCAGCAGTTTGGTCCAGACGAACACTGAAGCTTTCTTT. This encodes CASSLVQTNTEAFF.

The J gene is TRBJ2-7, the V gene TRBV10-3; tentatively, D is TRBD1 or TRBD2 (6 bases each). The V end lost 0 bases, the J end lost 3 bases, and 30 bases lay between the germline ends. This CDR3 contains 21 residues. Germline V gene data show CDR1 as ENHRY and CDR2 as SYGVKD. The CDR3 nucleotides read TGTGCCATCAGTGAGTCGGTTCTCCTTTCTCGGGGGTTCAGGGGATTCTACGAGCAGTACTTC. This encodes CAISESVLLSRGFRGFYEQYF.

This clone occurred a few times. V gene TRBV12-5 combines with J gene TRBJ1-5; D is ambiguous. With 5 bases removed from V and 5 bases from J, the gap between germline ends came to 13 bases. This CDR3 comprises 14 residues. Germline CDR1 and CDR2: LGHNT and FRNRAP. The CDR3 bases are TGTGCTAGTGGTCCAGAGGAACGATATCAGCCCCAGCATTTT. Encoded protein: CASGPEERYQPQHF. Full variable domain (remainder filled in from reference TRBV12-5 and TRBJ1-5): DARVTQTPRHKVTEMGQEVTMRCQPILGHNTVFWYRQTMMQGLELLAYFRNRAPLDDSGMPKDRFSAEMPDATLATLKIQPSEPRDSAVYFCASGPEERYQPQHFGDGTRLSIL.

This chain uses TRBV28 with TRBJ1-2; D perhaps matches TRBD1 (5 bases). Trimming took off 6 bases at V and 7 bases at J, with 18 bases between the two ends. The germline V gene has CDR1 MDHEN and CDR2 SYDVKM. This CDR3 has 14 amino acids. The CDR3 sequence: CASSPTARASGYTF. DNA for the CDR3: TGTGCCAGCAGCCCCACTGCCAGGGCCTCTGGCTACACCTTC.

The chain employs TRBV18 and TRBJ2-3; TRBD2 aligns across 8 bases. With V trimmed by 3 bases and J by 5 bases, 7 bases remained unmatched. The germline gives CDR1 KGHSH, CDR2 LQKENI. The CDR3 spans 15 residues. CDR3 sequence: CASSPGSGGQDTQYF. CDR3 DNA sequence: TGTGCCAGCTCACCGGGAAGCGGGGGCCAAGATACGCAGTATTTT.

DNA for the CDR3: TGTGCCAGCAGCTTGGGGGGACAGGGTCGAGATGGCTACACCTTC. Translated, it gives CASSLGGQGRDGYTF. The chain couples TRBV6-6 to TRBJ1-2, with 9 positions matching TRBD1. CDR1 is MNHNY, CDR2 SVGAGI, per germline (reference sequence). With V trimmed by 6 bases and J by 6 bases, 11 bases remained unmatched. This CDR3 has 15 residues.

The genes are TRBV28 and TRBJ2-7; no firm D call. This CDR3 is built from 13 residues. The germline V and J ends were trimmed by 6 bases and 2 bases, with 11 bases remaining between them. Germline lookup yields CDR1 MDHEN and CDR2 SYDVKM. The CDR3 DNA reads TGTGCCAGCAGACGGGCTCCTACCTACGAGCAGTACTTC. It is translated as CASRRAPTYEQYF.

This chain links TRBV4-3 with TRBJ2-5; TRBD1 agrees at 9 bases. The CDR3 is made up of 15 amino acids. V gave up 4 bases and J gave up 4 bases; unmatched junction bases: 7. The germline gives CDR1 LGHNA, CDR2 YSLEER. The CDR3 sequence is CASSPGTGSTETQYF. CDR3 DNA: TGCGCCAGCAGCCCCGGGACAGGGTCAACAGAGACCCAGTACTTC.

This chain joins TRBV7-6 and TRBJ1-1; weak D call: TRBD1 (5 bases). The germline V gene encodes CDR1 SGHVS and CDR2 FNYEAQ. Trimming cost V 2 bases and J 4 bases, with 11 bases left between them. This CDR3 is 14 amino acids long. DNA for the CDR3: TGTGCCAGCAGCTTATCACGGGGGACCACTGAAGCTTTCTTT. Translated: CASSLSRGTTEAFF.

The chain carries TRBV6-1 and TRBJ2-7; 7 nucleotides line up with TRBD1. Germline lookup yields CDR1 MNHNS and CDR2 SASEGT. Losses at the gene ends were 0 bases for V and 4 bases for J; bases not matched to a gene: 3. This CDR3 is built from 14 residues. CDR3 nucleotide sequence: TGTGCCAGCAGTGAAGCAGGGGGCCGATACGAGCAGTACTTC. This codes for CASSEAGGRYEQYF.

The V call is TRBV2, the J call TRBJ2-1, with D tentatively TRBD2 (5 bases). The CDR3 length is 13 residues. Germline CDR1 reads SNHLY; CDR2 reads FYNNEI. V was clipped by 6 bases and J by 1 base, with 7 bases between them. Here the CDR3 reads CASSKRSYNEQFF. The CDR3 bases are TGTGCCAGCAGCAAGCGGTCCTACAATGAGCAGTTCTTC.

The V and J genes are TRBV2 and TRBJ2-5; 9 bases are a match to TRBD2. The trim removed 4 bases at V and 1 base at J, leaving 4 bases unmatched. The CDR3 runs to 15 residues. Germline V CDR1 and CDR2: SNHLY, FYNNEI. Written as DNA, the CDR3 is TGTGCCAGCAGTGTTATAGCGGGGGCCCAAGAGACCCAGTACTTC. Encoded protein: CASSVIAGAQETQYF. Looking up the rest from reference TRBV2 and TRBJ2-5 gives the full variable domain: EPEVTQTPSHQVTQMGQEVILRCVPISNHLYFYWYRQILGQKVEFLVSFYNNEISEKSEIFDDQFSVERPDGSNFTLKIRSTKLEDSAMYFCASSVIAGAQETQYFGPGTRLLVL.

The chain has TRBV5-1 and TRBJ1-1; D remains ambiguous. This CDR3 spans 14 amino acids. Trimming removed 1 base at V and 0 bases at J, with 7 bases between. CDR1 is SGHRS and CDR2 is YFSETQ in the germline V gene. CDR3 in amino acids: CASSLHSMNTEAFF. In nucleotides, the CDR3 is TGCGCCAGCAGCTTGCACAGTATGAACACTGAAGCTTTCTTT.

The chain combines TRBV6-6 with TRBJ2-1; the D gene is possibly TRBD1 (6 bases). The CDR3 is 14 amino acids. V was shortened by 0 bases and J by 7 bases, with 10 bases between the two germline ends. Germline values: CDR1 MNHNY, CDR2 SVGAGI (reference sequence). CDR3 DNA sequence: TGTGCCAGCAGTTACTCGACCACAGGGAATGAGCAGTTCTTC. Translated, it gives CASSYSTTGNEQFF.

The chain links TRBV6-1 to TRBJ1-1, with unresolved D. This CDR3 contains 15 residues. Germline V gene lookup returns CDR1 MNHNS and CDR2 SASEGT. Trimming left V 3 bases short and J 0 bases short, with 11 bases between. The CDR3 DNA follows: TGTGCCAGCAGTGATCCATACAGAGTGAACACTGAAGCTTTCTTT. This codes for CASSDPYRVNTEAFF.

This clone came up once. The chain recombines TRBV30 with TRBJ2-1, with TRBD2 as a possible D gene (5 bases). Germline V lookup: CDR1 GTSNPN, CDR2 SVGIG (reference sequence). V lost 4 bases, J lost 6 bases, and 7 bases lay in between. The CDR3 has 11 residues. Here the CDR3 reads CAWTTSNEQFF. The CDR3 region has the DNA TGTGCCTGGACCACTAGCAATGAGCAGTTCTTC.

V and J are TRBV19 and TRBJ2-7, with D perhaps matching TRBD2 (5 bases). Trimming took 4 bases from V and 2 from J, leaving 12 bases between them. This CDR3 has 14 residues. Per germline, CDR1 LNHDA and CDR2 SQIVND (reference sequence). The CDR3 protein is CASSTKIGTYEQYF. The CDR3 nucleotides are TGTGCCAGTAGTACAAAGATCGGGACCTACGAGCAGTACTTC. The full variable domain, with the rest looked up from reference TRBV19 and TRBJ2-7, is DGGITQSPKYLFRKEGQNVTLSCEQNLNHDAMYWYRQDPGQGLRLIYYSQIVNDFQKGDIAEGYSVSREKKESFPLTVTSAQKNPTAFYLCASSTKIGTYEQYFGPGTRLTVT.